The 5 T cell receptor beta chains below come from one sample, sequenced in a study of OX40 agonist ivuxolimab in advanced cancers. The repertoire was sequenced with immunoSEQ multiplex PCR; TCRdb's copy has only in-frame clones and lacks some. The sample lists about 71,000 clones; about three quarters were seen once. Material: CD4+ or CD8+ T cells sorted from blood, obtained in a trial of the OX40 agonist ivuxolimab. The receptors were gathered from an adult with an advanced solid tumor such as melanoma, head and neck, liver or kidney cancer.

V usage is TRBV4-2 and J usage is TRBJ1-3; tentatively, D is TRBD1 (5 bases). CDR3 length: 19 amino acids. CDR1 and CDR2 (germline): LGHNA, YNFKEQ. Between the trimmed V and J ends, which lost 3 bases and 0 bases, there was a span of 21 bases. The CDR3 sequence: CASSHPSRQGADSGNTIYF. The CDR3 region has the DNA TGTGCCAGCAGCCATCCCAGCAGGCAGGGAGCCGACTCTGGAAACACCATATATTTT.

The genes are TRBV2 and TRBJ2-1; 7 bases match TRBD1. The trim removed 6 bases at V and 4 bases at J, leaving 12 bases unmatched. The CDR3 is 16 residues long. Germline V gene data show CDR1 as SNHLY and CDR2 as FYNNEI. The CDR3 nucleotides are TGTGCCAGCAGGGCGACAGGGCTCCCGTTATACAATGAGCAGTTCTTC. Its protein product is CASRATGLPLYNEQFF.

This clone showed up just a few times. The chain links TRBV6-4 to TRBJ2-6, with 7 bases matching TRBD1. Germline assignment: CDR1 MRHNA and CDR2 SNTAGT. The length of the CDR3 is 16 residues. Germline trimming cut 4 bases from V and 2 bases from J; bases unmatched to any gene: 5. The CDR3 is CASSAGQDPGANVLTF. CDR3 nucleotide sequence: TGTGCCAGCAGTGCCGGACAGGACCCTGGGGCCAACGTCCTGACTTTC.

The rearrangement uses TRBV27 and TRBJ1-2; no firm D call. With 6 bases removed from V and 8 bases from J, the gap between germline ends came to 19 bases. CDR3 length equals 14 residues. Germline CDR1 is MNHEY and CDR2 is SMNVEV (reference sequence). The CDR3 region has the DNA TGTGCCAGCAGCTCTCCCGGCTTCCCTGGAGGCTACACCTTC. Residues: CASSSPGFPGGYTF.

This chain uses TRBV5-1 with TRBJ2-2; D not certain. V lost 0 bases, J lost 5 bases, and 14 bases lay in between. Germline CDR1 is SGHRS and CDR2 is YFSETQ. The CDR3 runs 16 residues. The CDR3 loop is CASSLDGLLRTGELFF. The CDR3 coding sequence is TGCGCCAGCAGCTTGGACGGCCTACTTCGTACCGGGGAGCTGTTTTTT.